This T cell receptor beta chain stems from a study of blood T cell repertoires in COVID-19. Study in general: Donors in the United States, Italy and Spain gave samples during acute or convalescent COVID-19.

Ages ranged from about 18 to 89 years, with residence in 24 US areas. In the study's own analysis: Estimated nucleated cell counts came from reference gene primer amplification. Clones were sequenced by immunoSEQ multiplex PCR, and TCRdb holds only the in-frame ones, with some missing. V, J and clone size were drawn from that table, and D and trimming were deduced from the DNA. The data hold around 330,000 clones, with roughly 86% observed a single time. The V end lost 5 bases, the J end lost 9 bases, and 29 bases lay between the germline ends. Per germline, CDR1 LNHDA and CDR2 SQIVND (reference sequence). CDR3 size: 17 residues.

The sequenced sample was PBMCs or T cells enriched from blood (not recorded which). The source is a woman aged 18 to 35 who had recovered from COVID-19. This chain joins TRBV19 and TRBJ2-7; the D gene is possibly TRBD1 (6 bases). As DNA, the CDR3 is TGTGCCAGTAGTTCGGAGAGGGCCGGGACAAGCCCACGAGGGCAGTACTTC. Its protein product is CASSSERAGTSPRGQYF.